This T cell receptor beta chain was profiled in a study of cytomegalovirus exposure and HLA in healthy donors. Trimming cost V 7 bases and J 5 bases; bases outside gene matches: 8. The CDR3 runs to 14 residues. Germline assignment: CDR1 SGHNT and CDR2 YYREEE (reference sequence). The PCR contained 60 Vbeta and 13 Jbeta primers. Assay: immunoSEQ multiplex PCR; the TCRdb copy retains only in-frame clones and omits some. Of around 140,000 clones listed, around 82% are singletons. This clone occurred once. Its antigen is currently unknown. Points from the study as a whole: Later work found that TCR association rates differed between HLA loci; DRB1 had the most and HLA-C the fewest.

The rearrangement links TRBV5-4 to TRBJ2-5; 10 nucleotides line up with TRBD1. Sequencing used PBMCs. The receptor comes from a man between 18 and 35 years old in good health and CMV-seropositive. This CDR3 reads CASGKRDRGETQYF. CDR3 nucleotide sequence: TGTGCCAGCGGCAAAAGGGACAGGGGCGAGACCCAGTACTTC.